This T cell receptor (beta chain) is drawn from a study of T cell responses to AZD1222 COVID-19 vaccine. Trimming took off 8 bases at V and 8 bases at J, with 15 bases between the two ends. The CDR3 loop spans 12 amino acids. The germline V gene has CDR1 GTSNPN and CDR2 SVGIG (reference sequence). The protocol was immunoSEQ multiplex PCR, while the TCRdb copy is restricted to in-frame clones and leaves out a portion. The repertoire holds 150,000 to 200,000 clones, around 92% seen once, with 1% to 1.5% in the top ten. The sample in question was peripheral blood, obtained 28 days after the second AZD1222 dose. The chain joins TRBV30 to TRBJ2-2; possible D gene TRBD2, 6 bases. This clonotype was obtained from an adult who received the AZD1222 COVID-19 vaccine. The CDR3 spells CAGTWAGGELFF. DNA for the CDR3: TGTGCCGGAACTTGGGCGGGAGGGGAGCTGTTTTTT. The entire variable domain, with the rest obtained from reference TRBV30 and TRBJ2-2, is as follows: SQTIHQWPATLVQPVGSPLSLECTVEGTSNPNLYWYRQAAGRGLQLLFYSVGIGQISSEVPQNLSASRPQDRQFILSSKKLLLSDSGFYLCAGTWAGGELFFGEGSRLTVL.